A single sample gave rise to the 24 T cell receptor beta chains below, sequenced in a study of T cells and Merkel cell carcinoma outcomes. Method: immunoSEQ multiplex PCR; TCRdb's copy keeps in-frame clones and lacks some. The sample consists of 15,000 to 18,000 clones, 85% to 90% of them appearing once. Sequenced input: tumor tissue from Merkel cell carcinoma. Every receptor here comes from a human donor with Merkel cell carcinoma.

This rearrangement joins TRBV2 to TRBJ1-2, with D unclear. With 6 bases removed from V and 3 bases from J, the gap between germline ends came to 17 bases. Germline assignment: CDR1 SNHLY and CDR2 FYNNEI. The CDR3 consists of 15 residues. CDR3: CASRISRLADYGYTF. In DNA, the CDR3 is TGTGCCAGCAGAATTAGCAGGCTCGCGGACTATGGCTACACCTTC.

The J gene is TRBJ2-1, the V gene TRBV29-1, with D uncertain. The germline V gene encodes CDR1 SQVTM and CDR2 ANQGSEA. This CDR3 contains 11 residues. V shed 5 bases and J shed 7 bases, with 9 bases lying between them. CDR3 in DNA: TGCAGCGTTCTTTCTTGGAATGAGCAGTTCTTC. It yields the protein CSVLSWNEQFF.

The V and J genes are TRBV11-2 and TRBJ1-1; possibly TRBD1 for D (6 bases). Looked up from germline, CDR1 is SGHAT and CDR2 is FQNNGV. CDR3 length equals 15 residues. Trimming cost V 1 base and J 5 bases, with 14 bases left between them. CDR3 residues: CASSLVVRGNTEAFF. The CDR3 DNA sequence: TGTGCCAGCAGCTTAGTTGTCAGGGGAAATACTGAAGCTTTCTTT.

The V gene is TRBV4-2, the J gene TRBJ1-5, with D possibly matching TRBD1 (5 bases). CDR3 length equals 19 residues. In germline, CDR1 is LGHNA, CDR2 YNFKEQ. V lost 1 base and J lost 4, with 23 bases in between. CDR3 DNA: TGTGCCAGCAGCCAAGGAGGGTCCGAAGGGGAGGGGTGGAATCAGCCCCAGCATTTT. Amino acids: CASSQGGSEGEGWNQPQHF.

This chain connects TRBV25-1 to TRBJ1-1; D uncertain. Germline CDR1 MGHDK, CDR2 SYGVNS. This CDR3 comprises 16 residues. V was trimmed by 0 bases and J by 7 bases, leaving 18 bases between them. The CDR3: CASSEYTLPHGNEAFF. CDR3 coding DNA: TGTGCCAGCAGTGAATATACCCTTCCGCACGGCAATGAAGCTTTCTTT.

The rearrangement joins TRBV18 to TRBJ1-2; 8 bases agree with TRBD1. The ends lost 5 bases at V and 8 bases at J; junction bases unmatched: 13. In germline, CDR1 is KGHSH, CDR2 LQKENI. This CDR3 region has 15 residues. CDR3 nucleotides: TGTGCCAGCTCATATCGACAGGGGCCCAAAGAGGGCTACACCTTC. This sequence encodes CASSYRQGPKEGYTF. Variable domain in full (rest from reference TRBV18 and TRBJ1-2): NAGVMQNPRHLVRRRGQEARLRCSPMKGHSHVYWYRQLPEEGLKFMVYLQKENIIDESGMPKERFSAEFPKEGPSILRIQQVVRGDSAAYFCASSYRQGPKEGYTFGSGTRLTVV.

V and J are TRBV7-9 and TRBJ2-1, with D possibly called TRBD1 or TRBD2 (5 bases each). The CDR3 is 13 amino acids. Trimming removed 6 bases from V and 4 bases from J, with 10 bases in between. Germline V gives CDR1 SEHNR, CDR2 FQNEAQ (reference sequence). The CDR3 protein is CASRPEGYNEQFF. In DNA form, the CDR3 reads TGTGCCAGCAGACCCGAGGGGTACAATGAGCAGTTCTTC.

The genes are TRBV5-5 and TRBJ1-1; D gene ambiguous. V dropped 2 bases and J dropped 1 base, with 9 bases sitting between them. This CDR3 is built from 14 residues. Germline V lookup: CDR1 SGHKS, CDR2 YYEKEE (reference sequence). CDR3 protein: CASSFSHANTEAFF. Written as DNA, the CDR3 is TGTGCCAGCAGCTTCTCACACGCGAACACTGAAGCTTTCTTT. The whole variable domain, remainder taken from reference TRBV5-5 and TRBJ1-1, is DAGVTQSPTHLIKTRGQQVTLRCSPISGHKSVSWYQQVLGQGPQFIFQYYEKEERGRGNFPDRFSARQFPNYSSELNVNALLLGDSALYLCASSFSHANTEAFFGQGTRLTVV.

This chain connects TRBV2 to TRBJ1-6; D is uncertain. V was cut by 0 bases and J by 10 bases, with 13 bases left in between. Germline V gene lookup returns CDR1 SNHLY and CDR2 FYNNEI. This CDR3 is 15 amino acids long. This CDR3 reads CASSEASRRGSPLHF. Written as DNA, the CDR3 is TGTGCCAGCAGTGAAGCCAGCAGGCGGGGATCACCCCTCCACTTT.

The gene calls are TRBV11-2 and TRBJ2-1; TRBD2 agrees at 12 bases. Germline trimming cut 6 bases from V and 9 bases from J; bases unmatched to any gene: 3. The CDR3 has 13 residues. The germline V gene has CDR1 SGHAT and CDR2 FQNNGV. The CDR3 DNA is TGTGCCAGCAGAAGACTAGCGGGAGCTGAGCAGTTCTTC. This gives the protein CASRRLAGAEQFF.

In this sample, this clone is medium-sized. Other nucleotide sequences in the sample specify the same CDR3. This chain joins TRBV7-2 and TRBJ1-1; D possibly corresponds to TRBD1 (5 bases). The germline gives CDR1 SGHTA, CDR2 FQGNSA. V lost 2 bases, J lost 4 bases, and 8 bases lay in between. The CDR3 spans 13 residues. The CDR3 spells CASSLSRVTEAFF. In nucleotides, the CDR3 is TGTGCCAGCAGCTTATCCAGGGTCACTGAAGCTTTCTTT.

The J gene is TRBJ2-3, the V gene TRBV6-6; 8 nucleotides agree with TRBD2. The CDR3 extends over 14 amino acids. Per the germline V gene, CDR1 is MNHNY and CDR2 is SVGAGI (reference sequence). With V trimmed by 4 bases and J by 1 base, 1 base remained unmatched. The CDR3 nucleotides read TGTGCCAGCAGTTGGCGGGGGGGCACAGATACGCAGTATTTT. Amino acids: CASSWRGGTDTQYF.

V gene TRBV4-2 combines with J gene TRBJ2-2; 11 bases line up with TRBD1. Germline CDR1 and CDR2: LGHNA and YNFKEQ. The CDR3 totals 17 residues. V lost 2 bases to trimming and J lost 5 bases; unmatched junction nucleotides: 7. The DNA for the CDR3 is TGTGCCAGCAGCCAACAGGGACAGGGGGGGATAACCGGGGAGCTGTTTTTT. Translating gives CASSQQGQGGITGELFF.

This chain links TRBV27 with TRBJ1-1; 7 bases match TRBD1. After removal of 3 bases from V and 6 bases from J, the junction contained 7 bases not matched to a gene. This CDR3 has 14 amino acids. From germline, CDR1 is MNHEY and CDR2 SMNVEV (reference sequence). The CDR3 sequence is CASSFQVRGAEAFF. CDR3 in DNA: TGTGCCAGCAGTTTTCAGGTCAGGGGGGCTGAAGCTTTCTTT.

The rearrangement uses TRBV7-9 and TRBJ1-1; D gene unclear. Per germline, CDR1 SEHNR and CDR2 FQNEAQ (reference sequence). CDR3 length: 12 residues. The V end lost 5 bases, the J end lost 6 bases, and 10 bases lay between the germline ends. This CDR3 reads CASSPPVSEAFF. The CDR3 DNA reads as TGTGCCAGCAGCCCACCCGTCTCTGAAGCTTTCTTT.

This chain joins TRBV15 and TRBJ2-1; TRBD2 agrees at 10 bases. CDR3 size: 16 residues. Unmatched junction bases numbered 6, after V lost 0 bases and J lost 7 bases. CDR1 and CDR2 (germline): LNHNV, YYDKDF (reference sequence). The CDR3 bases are TGTGCCACCAGCAGAGATAAGAGCGGGAGGGGGAATGAGCAGTTCTTC. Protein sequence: CATSRDKSGRGNEQFF.

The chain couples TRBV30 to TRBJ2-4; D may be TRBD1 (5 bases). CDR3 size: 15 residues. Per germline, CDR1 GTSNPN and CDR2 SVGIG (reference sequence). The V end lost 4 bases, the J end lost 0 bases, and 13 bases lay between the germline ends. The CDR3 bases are TGTGCCTGGAATGGGGCAACCCTAGCCAAAAACATTCAGTACTTC. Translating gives CAWNGATLAKNIQYF.

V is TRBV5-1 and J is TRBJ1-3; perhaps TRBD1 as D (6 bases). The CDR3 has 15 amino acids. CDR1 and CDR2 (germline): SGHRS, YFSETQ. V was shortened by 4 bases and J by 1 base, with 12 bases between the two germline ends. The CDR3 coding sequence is TGCGCCAGCAGCGGAGGAACAGGGTCTGGAAACACCATATATTTT. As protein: CASSGGTGSGNTIYF.

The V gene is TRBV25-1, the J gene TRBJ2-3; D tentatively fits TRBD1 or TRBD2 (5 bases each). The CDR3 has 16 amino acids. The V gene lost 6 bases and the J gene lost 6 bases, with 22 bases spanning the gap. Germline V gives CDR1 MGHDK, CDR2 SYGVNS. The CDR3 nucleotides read TGTGCCAGCAGCAAATCGGGGCGGTCCTCTGGGGATACGCAGTATTTT. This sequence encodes CASSKSGRSSGDTQYF.

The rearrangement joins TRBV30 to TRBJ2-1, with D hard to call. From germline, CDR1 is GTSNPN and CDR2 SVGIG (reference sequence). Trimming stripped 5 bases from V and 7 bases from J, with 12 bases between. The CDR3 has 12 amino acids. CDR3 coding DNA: TGTGCCTGGGAATTACACAGTAATGAGCAGTTCTTC. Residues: CAWELHSNEQFF. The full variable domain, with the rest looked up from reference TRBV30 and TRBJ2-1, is SQTIHQWPATLVQPVGSPLSLECTVEGTSNPNLYWYRQAAGRGLQLLFYSVGIGQISSEVPQNLSASRPQDRQFILSSKKLLLSDSGFYLCAWELHSNEQFFGPGTRLTVL.

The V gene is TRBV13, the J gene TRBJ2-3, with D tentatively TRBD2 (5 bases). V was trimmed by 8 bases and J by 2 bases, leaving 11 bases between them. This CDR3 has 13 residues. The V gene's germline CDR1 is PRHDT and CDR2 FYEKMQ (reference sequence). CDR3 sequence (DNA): TGTGCCAGCCGGGATAGACTCACAGATACGCAGTATTTT. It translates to CASRDRLTDTQYF. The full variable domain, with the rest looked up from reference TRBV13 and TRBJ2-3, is AAGVIQSPRHLIKEKRETATLKCYPIPRHDTVYWYQQGPGQDPQFLISFYEKMQSDKGSIPDRFSAQQFSDYHSELNMSSLELGDSALYFCASRDRLTDTQYFGPGTRLTVL.

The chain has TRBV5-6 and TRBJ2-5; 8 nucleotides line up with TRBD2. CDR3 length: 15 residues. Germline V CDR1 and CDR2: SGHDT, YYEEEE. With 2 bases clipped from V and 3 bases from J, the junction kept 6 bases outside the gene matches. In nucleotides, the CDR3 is TGTGCCAGCAGCTTACTTCGGGGGGGAGAAGAGACCCAGTACTTC. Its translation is CASSLLRGGEETQYF. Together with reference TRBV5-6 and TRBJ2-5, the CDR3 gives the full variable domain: DAGVTQSPTHLIKTRGQQVTLRCSPKSGHDTVSWYQQALGQGPQFIFQYYEEEERQRGNFPDRFSGHQFPNYSSELNVNALLLGDSALYLCASSLLRGGEETQYFGPGTRLLVL.

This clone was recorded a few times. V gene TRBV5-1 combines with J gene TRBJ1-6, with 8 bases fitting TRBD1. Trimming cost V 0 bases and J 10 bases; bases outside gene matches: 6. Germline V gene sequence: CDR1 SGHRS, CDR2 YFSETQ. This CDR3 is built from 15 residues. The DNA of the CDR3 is TGCGCCAGCAGCTTGGGGACAGGGAAGGGCTCACCCCTCCACTTT. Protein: CASSLGTGKGSPLHF.

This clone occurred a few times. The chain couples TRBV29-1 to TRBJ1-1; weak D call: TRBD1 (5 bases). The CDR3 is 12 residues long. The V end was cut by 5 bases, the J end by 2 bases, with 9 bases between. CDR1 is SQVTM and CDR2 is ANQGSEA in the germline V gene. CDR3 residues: CSVYDRNTEAFF. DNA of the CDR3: TGCAGCGTTTATGACAGAAACACTGAAGCTTTCTTT.